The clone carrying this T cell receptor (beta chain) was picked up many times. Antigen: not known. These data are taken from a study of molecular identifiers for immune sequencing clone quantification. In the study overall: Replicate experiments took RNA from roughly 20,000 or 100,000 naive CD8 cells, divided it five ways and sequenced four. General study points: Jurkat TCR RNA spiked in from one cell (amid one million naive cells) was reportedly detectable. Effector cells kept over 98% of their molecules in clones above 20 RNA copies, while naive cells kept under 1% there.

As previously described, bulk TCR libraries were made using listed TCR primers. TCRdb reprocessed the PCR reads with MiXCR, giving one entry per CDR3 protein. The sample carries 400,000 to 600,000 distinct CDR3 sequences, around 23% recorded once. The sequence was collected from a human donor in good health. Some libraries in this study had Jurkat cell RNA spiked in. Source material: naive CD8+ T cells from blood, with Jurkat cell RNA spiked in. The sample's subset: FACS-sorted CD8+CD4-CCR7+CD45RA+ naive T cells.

CDR3 residues: CASSQEWTTNYGYTF. The DNA of the CDR3 is TGCGCCAGCAGCCAAGAGTGGACAACTAACTATGGCTACACCTTC. J is TRBJ1-2 and V is TRBV4-3; D perhaps matches TRBD1 (5 bases). In germline, CDR1 is LGHNA, CDR2 YSLEER. V was trimmed by 0 bases and J by 0 bases, leaving 8 bases between them. The CDR3 consists of 15 residues.